The source of this T cell receptor (beta chain) is a study of graft-versus-host responses after intestinal transplantation. On the study more broadly: Recipients had multivisceral, liver-intestinal, or isolated intestinal transplants. Recipients uniformly received anti-thymocyte globulin induction, followed by tacrolimus and steroids for around 3 years.

This clone was counted a single time. Its antigen is unidentified. Assay: immunoSEQ multiplex PCR; the TCRdb copy retains only in-frame clones and omits some. Of 95,000 to 150,000 clones listed, 85% to 95% are singletons. Findings and caveats of the study: After transplant, early declines in HvG clones were associated with peak levels of circulating GvH clones.

The germline CDR1 and CDR2 sequences are SGHNT and YYREEE (reference sequence). Trimming at V came to 1 base and at J to 4 bases, leaving 7 bases not matched to a gene. This CDR3 spans 15 amino acids. This clonotype was sampled from a human donor who received an intestinal transplant. The chain joins TRBV5-4 to TRBJ2-7, with 8 bases aligning to TRBD1. Material: unstimulated CD8+ T cells sorted from spleen or lymph node cells, obtained before intestinal transplant. The CDR3 sequence: CASSLPSGQAYEQYF. In nucleotides, the CDR3 is TGTGCCAGCAGCTTGCCCTCGGGACAGGCATACGAGCAGTACTTC.